This TCR beta chain comes out of a study of CD8 T cells in ankylosing spondylitis. The germline gives CDR1 SGHAT, CDR2 FQNNGV. The V end was cut by 5 bases, the J end by 5 bases, with 18 bases between. There are 16 residues in the CDR3. This clonotype was observed a few times. TCRdb re-called the 5' RACE reads with MiXCR, one entry per CDR3 protein. The sample carries under 450,000 distinct CDR3 sequences, around 20% recorded once. Sequenced: blood, either unsorted or a sorted T cell fraction (not recorded which). The chain recombines TRBV11-2 with TRBJ2-2; possibly TRBD1 or TRBD2 for D (5 bases each). The receptor was isolated from a male donor with ankylosing spondylitis or in good health (not recorded which). The CDR3 region has the DNA TGTGCCAGCAGCACCGACCGGGACGATGGGACCGGGGAGCTGTTTTTT. Translation gives CASSTDRDDGTGELFF. Full variable domain (outside the CDR3, taken from reference TRBV11-2 and TRBJ2-2): EAGVAQSPRYKIIEKRQSVAFWCNPISGHATLYWYQQILGQGPKLLIQFQNNGVVDDSQLPKDRFSAERLKGVDSTLKIQPAKLEDSAVYLCASSTDRDDGTGELFFGEGSRLTVL.